This T cell receptor (beta chain) was identified in a study of blood T cells in healthy people across ages. The people who gave samples were healthy Caucasians from Russia, aged roughly 6 to 100. Then a second PCR, running roughly 6 to 11 cycles, was carried out with a sample-barcoded 5' primer and a J-beta primer mix. One entry per CDR3 protein, called by TCRdb with MiXCR from the 5' RACE reads. The table shows about 1,500,000 distinct CDR3 sequences, with about 40% occurring only once. With V trimmed by 11 bases and J by 7 bases, 21 bases remained unmatched. Germline values: CDR1 MNHNS, CDR2 SASEGT. The CDR3 extends over 16 amino acids.

The gene calls are TRBV6-1 and TRBJ2-7, with 9 bases aligning to TRBD2. The source material was blood. The sequence was collected from a woman aged 18-35 years in good health. The CDR3 spells CAAARVLAGTSNEQYF. The CDR3 nucleotides are TGTGCCGCGGCGAGGGTTCTAGCGGGAACATCGAATGAGCAGTACTTC.